This T cell receptor (beta chain) was identified during a study of cytomegalovirus exposure and HLA in healthy donors. The PCR ran on 60 Vbeta and 13 Jbeta primers. Data came from immunoSEQ multiplex PCR; TCRdb stores just in-frame clones and leaves some out. The sample lists about 180,000 clones; 76% were seen once. Study-wide points: Per a prior analysis, the majority of TCR beta V segments were productive roughly 90% or roughly 30% of the time.

Only one count was recorded for this clone. The antigen is unknown. This TCR was recovered from a woman in her 30s in good health and CMV-seropositive. The specimen was PBMCs.

The CDR3 region has the DNA TGCGCCAGCAGCCAAGGGGGGGAGTTGAACACTGAAGCTTTCTTT. Translation gives CASSQGGELNTEAFF. This sequence joins TRBV4-1 and TRBJ1-1; TRBD1 is a possible D gene (5 bases). Germline lookup yields CDR1 MGHRA and CDR2 YSYEKL. The CDR3 has 15 residues. V lost 1 base and J lost 0, with 9 bases in between.